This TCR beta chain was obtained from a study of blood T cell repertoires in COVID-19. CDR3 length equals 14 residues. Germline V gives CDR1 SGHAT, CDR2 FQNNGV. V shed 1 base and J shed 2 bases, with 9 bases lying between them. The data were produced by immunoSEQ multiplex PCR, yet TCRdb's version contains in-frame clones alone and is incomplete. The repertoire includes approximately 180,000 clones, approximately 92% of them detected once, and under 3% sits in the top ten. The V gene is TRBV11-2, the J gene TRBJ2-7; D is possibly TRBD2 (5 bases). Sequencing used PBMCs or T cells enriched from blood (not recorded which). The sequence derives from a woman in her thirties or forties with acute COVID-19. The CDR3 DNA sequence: TGTGCCAGCAGCTTAGGGGAGATTGCCTACGAGCAGTACTTC. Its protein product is CASSLGEIAYEQYF.